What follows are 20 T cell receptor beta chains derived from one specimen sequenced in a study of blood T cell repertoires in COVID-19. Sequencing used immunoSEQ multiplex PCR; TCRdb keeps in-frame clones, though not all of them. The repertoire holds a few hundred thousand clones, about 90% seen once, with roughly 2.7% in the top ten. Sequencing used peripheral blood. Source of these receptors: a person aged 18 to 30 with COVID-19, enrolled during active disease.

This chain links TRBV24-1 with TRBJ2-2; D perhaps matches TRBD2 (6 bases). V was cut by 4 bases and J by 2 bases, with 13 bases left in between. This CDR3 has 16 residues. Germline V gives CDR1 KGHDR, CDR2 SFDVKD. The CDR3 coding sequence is TGTGCCACCAGTGAGGACTCGGGAGCTAACACCGGGGAGCTGTTTTTT. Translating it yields CATSEDSGANTGELFF.

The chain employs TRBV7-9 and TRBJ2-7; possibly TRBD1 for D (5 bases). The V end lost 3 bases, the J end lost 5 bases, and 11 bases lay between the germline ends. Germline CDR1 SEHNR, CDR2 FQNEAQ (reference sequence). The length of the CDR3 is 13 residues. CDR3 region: CASSFPGIHEQYF. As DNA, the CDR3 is TGTGCCAGCAGCTTCCCAGGGATCCACGAGCAGTACTTC.

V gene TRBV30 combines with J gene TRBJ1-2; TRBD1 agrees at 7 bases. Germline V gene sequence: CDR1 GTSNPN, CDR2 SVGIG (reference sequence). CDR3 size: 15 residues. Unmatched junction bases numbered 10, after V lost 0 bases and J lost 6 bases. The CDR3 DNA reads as TGTGCCTGGAGTGTCGAATGGGACAGATCGGATGGCTACACCTTC. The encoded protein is CAWSVEWDRSDGYTF.

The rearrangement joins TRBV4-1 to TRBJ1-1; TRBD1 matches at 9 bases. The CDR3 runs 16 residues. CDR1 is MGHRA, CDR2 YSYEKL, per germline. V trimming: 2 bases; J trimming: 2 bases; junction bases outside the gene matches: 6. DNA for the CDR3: TGCGCCAGCAGCCAAAAACAGGGGGCGGTAAACACTGAAGCTTTCTTT. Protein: CASSQKQGAVNTEAFF.

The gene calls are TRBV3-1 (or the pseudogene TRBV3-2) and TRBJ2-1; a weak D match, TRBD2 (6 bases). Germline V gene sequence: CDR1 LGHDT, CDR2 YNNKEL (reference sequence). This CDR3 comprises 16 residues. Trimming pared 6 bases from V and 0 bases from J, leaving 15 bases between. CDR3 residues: CASSEDYLSSYNEQFF. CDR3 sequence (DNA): TGTGCCAGCAGTGAGGACTACCTGAGCTCCTACAATGAGCAGTTCTTC.

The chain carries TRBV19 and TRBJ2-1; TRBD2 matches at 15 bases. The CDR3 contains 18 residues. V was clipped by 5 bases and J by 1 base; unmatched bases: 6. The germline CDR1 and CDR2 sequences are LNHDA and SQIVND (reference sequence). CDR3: CASSVGLAGGLSYNEQFF. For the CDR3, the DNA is TGTGCCAGTAGTGTTGGACTAGCGGGAGGGTTATCCTACAATGAGCAGTTCTTC.

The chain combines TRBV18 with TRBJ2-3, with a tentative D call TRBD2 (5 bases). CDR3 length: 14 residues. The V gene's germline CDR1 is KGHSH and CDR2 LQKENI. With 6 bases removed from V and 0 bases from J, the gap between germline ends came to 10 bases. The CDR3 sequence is CASSRTFSTDTQYF. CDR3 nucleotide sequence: TGTGCCAGCTCGCGGACTTTTAGCACAGATACGCAGTATTTT.

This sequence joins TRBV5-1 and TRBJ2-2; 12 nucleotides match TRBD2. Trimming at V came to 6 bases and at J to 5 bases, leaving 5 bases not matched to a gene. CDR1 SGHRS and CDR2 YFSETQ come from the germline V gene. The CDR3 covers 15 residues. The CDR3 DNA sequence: TGCGCCAGCAATGCTCTAGCGGGAGGGACCGGGGAGCTGTTTTTT. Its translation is CASNALAGGTGELFF.

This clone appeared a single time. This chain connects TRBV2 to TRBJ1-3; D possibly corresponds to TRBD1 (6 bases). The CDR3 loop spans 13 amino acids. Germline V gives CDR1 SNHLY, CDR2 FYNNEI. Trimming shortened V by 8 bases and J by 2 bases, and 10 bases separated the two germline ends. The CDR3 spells CASSTGPGNTIYF. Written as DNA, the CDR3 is TGTGCCAGCTCTACAGGGCCTGGAAACACCATATATTTT.

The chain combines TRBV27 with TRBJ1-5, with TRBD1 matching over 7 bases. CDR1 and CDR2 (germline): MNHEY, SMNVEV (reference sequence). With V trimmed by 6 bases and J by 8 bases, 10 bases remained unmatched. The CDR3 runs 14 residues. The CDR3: CASRGLTGPEPQHF. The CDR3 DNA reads TGTGCCAGCAGGGGGCTGACAGGGCCCGAGCCCCAGCATTTT.

The chain's CDR3 is CASSTTGYDSPLHF. The CDR3 DNA follows: TGTGCCAGCAGTACGACAGGGTACGATTCACCCCTCCACTTT. The chain is built from TRBV27 and TRBJ1-6, with 7 bases lining up with TRBD1. Germline assignment: CDR1 MNHEY and CDR2 SMNVEV (reference sequence). The CDR3 runs to 14 residues. V dropped 5 bases and J dropped 8; count of bases not matched to a gene: 6.

DNA of the CDR3: TGTGCCAGCCCAAAAGCGGGCAGAACGGGGGAGCTGTTTTTT. It codes for CASPKAGRTGELFF. The chain employs TRBV21-1 and TRBJ2-2; the D call TRBD2 from the table was never checked on the DNA. TRBV21-1 counts as a pseudogene. The CDR3 loop spans 14 amino acids.

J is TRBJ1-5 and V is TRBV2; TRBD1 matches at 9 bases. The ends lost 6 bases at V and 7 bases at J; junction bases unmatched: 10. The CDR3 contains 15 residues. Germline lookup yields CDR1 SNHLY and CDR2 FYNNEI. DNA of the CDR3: TGTGCCAGCAGCGCCGGGACAGGGCGCGGGCAGCCCCAGCATTTT. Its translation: CASSAGTGRGQPQHF.

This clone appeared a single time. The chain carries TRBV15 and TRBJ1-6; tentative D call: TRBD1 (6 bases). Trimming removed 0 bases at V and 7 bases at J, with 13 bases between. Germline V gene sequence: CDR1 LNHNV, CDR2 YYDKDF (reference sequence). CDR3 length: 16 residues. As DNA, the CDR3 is TGTGCCACCAGCAGAGACCCAACAGGGCGCAATTCACCCCTCCACTTT. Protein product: CATSRDPTGRNSPLHF.

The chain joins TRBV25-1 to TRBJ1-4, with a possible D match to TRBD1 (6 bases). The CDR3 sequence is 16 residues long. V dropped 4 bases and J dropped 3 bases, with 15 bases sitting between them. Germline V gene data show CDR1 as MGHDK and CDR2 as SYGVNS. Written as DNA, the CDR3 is TGTGCCAGCAGTGGAGCAGGGGCCTGGGCTAATGAAAAACTGTTTTTT. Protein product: CASSGAGAWANEKLFF.

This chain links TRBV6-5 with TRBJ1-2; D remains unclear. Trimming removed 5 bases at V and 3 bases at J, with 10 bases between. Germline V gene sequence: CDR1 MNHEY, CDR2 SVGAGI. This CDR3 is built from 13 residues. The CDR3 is CASSQRQDYGYTF. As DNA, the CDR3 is TGTGCCAGCAGTCAGAGACAAGACTATGGCTACACCTTC.

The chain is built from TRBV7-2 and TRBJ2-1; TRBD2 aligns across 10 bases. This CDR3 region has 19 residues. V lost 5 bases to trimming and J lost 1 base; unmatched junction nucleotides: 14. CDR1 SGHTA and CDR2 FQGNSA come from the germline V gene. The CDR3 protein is CASSLKLAGMRSSYNEQFF. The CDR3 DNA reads TGTGCCAGCAGCCTAAAACTAGCGGGGATGAGGAGTTCCTACAATGAGCAGTTCTTC.

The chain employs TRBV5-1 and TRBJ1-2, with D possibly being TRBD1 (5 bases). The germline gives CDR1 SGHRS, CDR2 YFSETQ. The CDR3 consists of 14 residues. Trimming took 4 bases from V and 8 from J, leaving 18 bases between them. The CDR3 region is CASSPMGLQGGYTF. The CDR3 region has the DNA TGCGCCAGCAGCCCCATGGGCCTCCAGGGAGGCTACACCTTC.

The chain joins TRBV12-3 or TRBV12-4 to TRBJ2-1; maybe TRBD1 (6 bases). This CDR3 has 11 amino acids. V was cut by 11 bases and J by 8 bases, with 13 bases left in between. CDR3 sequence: CASQGPDEQFF. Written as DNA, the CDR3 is TGTGCCTCACAGGGTCCCGATGAGCAGTTCTTC.

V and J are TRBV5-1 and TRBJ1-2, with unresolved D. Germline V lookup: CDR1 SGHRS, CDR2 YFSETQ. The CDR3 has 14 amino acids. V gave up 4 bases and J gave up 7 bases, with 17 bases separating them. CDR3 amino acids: CASSISEAAAGYTF. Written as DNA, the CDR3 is TGCGCCAGCAGCATCAGCGAGGCGGCCGCTGGCTACACCTTC.